Listed here are 27 T cell receptor beta chains from one sample, sequenced in a study of PD-1 blockade in classical Hodgkin lymphoma. The data were produced by immunoSEQ multiplex PCR, yet TCRdb's version contains in-frame clones alone and is incomplete. The sample has 40,000 to 50,000 clones, approximately 71% seen once; the top ten hold roughly 2.6%. The sample's time point: cycle 4 day 1 (C4D1), after 6 weeks of nivolumab. Each patient experienced a relapse that followed autologous stem cell transplantation, and brentuximab vedotin exposure varied. Material: peripheral blood mononuclear cells (PBMCs), obtained before the fourth cycle of nivolumab. These receptors all stem from a human donor with classical Hodgkin lymphoma.

This clone came up a few times. V usage is TRBV29-1 and J usage is TRBJ2-7; D gene uncertain. Trimming removed 6 bases at V and 7 bases at J, with 10 bases between. This CDR3 is 10 amino acids long. CDR1 is SQVTM and CDR2 is ANQGSEA in the germline V gene. CDR3: CSVTYGEQYF. Written as DNA, the CDR3 is TGCAGCGTGACATACGGGGAGCAGTACTTC.

This chain connects TRBV7-6 to TRBJ2-3, with a tentative D call TRBD2 (5 bases). The V and J ends lost 1 base and 2 bases respectively, with 13 bases between them. Germline V gene data show CDR1 as SGHVS and CDR2 as FNYEAQ. This CDR3 contains 16 residues. This CDR3 reads CASSLGATGFTDTQYF. CDR3 bases: TGTGCCAGCAGCTTAGGAGCCACGGGGTTCACAGATACGCAGTATTTT.

The J gene is TRBJ1-1, the V gene TRBV5-1, with 7 positions matching TRBD1. The CDR3 spans 16 residues. From germline, CDR1 is SGHRS and CDR2 YFSETQ. V lost 3 bases to trimming and J lost 0 bases; unmatched junction nucleotides: 8. CDR3 nucleotide sequence: TGCGCCAGCAGCTGGGACAGTCTAAACCTGAACACTGAAGCTTTCTTT. The encoded protein is CASSWDSLNLNTEAFF.

The chain links TRBV6-5 to TRBJ2-5, with TRBD2 matching over 7 bases. After removal of 5 bases from V and 5 bases from J, the junction contained 11 bases not matched to a gene. Germline V gene data show CDR1 as MNHEY and CDR2 as SVGAGI. CDR3 size: 15 residues. The CDR3 bases are TGTGCCAGCAGTGCCCCGACTTGGGAGGGGGAGACCCAGTACTTC. This translates into CASSAPTWEGETQYF.

The V and J genes are TRBV7-3 and TRBJ2-7; D perhaps matches TRBD1 (9 bases). CDR3 length: 15 residues. Trimming took off 5 bases at V and 3 bases at J, with 17 bases between the two ends. CDR1 and CDR2 (germline): SGHTA, FQGTGA. CDR3 residues: CASSLIAGQGYEQYF. The CDR3 region has the DNA TGTGCCAGCAGCCTAATAGCGGGACAGGGCTACGAGCAGTACTTC.

This clone was seen more than once but under ten times. The gene calls are TRBV28 and TRBJ1-1, with 12 bases matching TRBD1. V lost 3 bases and J lost 4; bases outside the gene matches: 6. The CDR3 has 16 amino acids. Per germline, CDR1 MDHEN and CDR2 SYDVKM. The CDR3 region has the DNA TGTGCCAGCAGTTTGGGCCGGGACAGGGGGCTCACTGAAGCTTTCTTT. Encoded protein: CASSLGRDRGLTEAFF.

In its sample, this clone was seen a few times. The chain has TRBV7-6 and TRBJ1-1, with TRBD1 identical over 9 bases. Germline V CDR1 and CDR2: SGHVS, FNYEAQ. The CDR3 loop spans 16 amino acids. V lost 5 bases, J lost 4 bases, and 11 bases stayed unmatched. In DNA, the CDR3 is TGTGCCAGCAGCCCCCAGGGACAGGGTTTGAGCACTGAAGCTTTCTTT. This gives the protein CASSPQGQGLSTEAFF.

The V and J genes are TRBV28 and TRBJ2-3; 9 positions agree with TRBD2. Trimming took 5 bases from V and 2 from J; bases not matched to a gene: 14. CDR1 is MDHEN and CDR2 is SYDVKM in the germline V gene. The CDR3 runs 18 residues. CDR3 residues: CASSTSLSLAGITDTQYF. For the CDR3, the DNA is TGTGCCAGCAGTACTAGCCTGTCTCTAGCGGGAATCACAGATACGCAGTATTTT.

This clone showed up just a few times. In DNA, the CDR3 is TGTGCCAGCAGTTACTCTCCCAGGGCGAACTATGGCTACACCTTC. Its translation is CASSYSPRANYGYTF. The chain joins TRBV6-5 to TRBJ1-2; tentative D call: TRBD1 (5 bases). The CDR3 spans 15 residues. V lost 0 bases, J lost 2 bases, and 10 bases lay in between. CDR1 MNHEY and CDR2 SVGAGI come from the germline V gene.

This clone was seen once. The rearrangement uses TRBV5-6 and TRBJ1-1; D gene uncertain. V was pared by 3 bases and J by 0 bases, with 12 bases between. This CDR3 is built from 15 residues. Germline CDR1 reads SGHDT; CDR2 reads YYEEEE. CDR3 amino acids: CASSSTPTMNTEAFF. The CDR3 DNA reads TGTGCCAGCAGCTCGACCCCGACTATGAACACTGAAGCTTTCTTT.

This clone has more than one count but fewer than ten. This chain links TRBV29-1 with TRBJ1-2; TRBD1 agrees at 12 bases. From germline, CDR1 is SQVTM and CDR2 ANQGSEA. The ends lost 1 base at V and 6 bases at J; junction bases unmatched: 3. The CDR3 is 14 amino acids. The chain's CDR3 is CSVEGGQGANGYTF. CDR3 in DNA: TGCAGCGTTGAAGGGGGACAGGGGGCAAATGGCTACACCTTC.

The chain is built from TRBV6-5 and TRBJ2-7, with D possibly TRBD2 on 6 matching bases. V lost 7 bases and J lost 1, with 17 bases in between. CDR3 size: 15 residues. The germline gives CDR1 MNHEY, CDR2 SVGAGI. The CDR3 protein is CASTNLRDSSYEQYF. Here the CDR3 DNA reads TGTGCCAGCACCAACCTCCGGGACTCGTCCTACGAGCAGTACTTC.

The chain combines TRBV28 with TRBJ2-7; TRBD1 matches 7 bases. Germline CDR1 is MDHEN and CDR2 is SYDVKM. Trimming at V came to 6 bases and at J to 6 bases, leaving 8 bases not matched to a gene. The CDR3 has 13 residues. Written as DNA, the CDR3 is TGTGCCAGCAGCCCGGGACAGTCCCTCGAGCAGTACTTC. This translates into CASSPGQSLEQYF.

This clone has at least ten counts. The rearrangement joins TRBV6-5 to TRBJ1-2, with D perhaps TRBD1 (5 bases). CDR3 length equals 13 residues. Germline V gene sequence: CDR1 MNHEY, CDR2 SVGAGI. V was shortened by 0 bases and J by 9 bases, with 11 bases between the two germline ends. The CDR3 loop reads CASSYSQEGSYTF. The CDR3 DNA sequence: TGTGCCAGCAGTTACTCGCAGGAGGGGAGCTACACCTTC.

Only one count was recorded for this clone. The chain carries TRBV30 and TRBJ1-3; no clear D. V gave up 4 bases and J gave up 0 bases, with 7 bases separating them. The CDR3 sequence is 13 residues long. Germline values: CDR1 GTSNPN, CDR2 SVGIG (reference sequence). Here the CDR3 reads CAWTSGSGNTIYF. The CDR3 DNA sequence: TGTGCCTGGACTTCCGGCTCTGGAAACACCATATATTTT.

This clone turned up a few times. The rearrangement links TRBV6-1 to TRBJ2-7; unclear D gene. Germline loops: CDR1 MNHNS, CDR2 SASEGT. This CDR3 region has 14 residues. The V end was cut by 1 base, the J end by 2 bases, with 9 bases between. The DNA for the CDR3 is TGTGCCAGCAGTGAAGAAGGACCCACCTACGAGCAGTACTTC. This gives the protein CASSEEGPTYEQYF.

With respect to this clone: Sequence at one end of the junction differs from germline and may be a read error. At the DNA level, this CDR3 is encoded by other sequences in the same sample as well. The chain carries TRBV5-6 and TRBJ1-1; D may be TRBD1 (6 bases). Per the germline V gene, CDR1 is SGHDT and CDR2 is YYEEEE. The CDR3 runs 12 residues. As DNA, the CDR3 is TGTGCCAGTAGCTTGGGGTTACAGGGAGCTTTCTTT. Protein sequence: CASSLGLQGAFF.

This clone has just one count. The chain links TRBV6-1 to TRBJ1-5; D remains ambiguous. V was shortened by 3 bases and J by 2 bases, with 8 bases between the two germline ends. This CDR3 is 14 amino acids long. CDR1 and CDR2 from the germline V gene are MNHNS and SASEGT. CDR3 bases: TGTGCCAGCAGTGAGACGGGTCGCAATCAGCCCCAGCATTTT. This codes for CASSETGRNQPQHF.

By share, this clone ranks as medium-sized. The chain links TRBV19 to TRBJ1-1, with D possibly matching TRBD1 (5 bases). CDR1 and CDR2 from the germline V gene are LNHDA and SQIVND (reference sequence). Between the trimmed V and J ends, which lost 4 bases and 6 bases, there was a span of 12 bases. This CDR3 is built from 13 residues. CDR3 sequence: CASSRTEGAEAFF. CDR3 in DNA: TGTGCCAGTAGTAGGACCGAAGGGGCTGAAGCTTTCTTT.

The chain couples TRBV2 to TRBJ2-2, with D unresolved. Between the trimmed V and J ends, which lost 3 bases and 0 bases, there was a span of 5 bases. Germline assignment: CDR1 SNHLY and CDR2 FYNNEI. The CDR3 sequence is 14 residues long. CDR3 loop: CASSDIPNTGELFF. CDR3 coding DNA: TGTGCCAGCAGTGACATACCGAACACCGGGGAGCTGTTTTTT.

Many counts were recorded for this clone. V usage is TRBV4-1 and J usage is TRBJ1-3, with 9 positions matching TRBD1. CDR1 is MGHRA and CDR2 is YSYEKL in the germline V gene. The CDR3 is made up of 15 amino acids. Trimming cost V 3 bases and J 0 bases; bases outside gene matches: 0. Written as DNA, the CDR3 is TGCGCCAGCAGCCAGACAGGGGGCTCTGGAAACACCATATATTTT. Protein product: CASSQTGGSGNTIYF.

The genes are TRBV7-9 and TRBJ2-2; 8 bases align to TRBD1. From germline, CDR1 is SEHNR and CDR2 FQNEAQ (reference sequence). The CDR3 length is 17 residues. After removal of 7 bases from V and 4 bases from J, the junction contained 14 bases not matched to a gene. For the CDR3, the DNA is TGTGCCAGCACCCTGGGCGGACAGGGAACGAGCACCGGGGAGCTGTTTTTT. Translated: CASTLGGQGTSTGELFF.

This clone appeared a few times. V and J are TRBV4-3 and TRBJ1-5; maybe TRBD1 (5 bases). V was trimmed by 0 bases and J by 5 bases, leaving 11 bases between them. This CDR3 is 15 amino acids long. Germline CDR1 and CDR2: LGHNA and YSLEER. The CDR3 coding sequence is TGCGCCAGCAGCCAAGATTTGGACAACTATCAGCCCCAGCATTTT. It yields the protein CASSQDLDNYQPQHF.

This clone was seen a few times. At one end, the junction sequence differs from germline, possibly due to a read error. The gene calls are TRBV25-1 and TRBJ1-1; 7 bases map to TRBD1. The germline CDR1 and CDR2 sequences are MGHDK and SYGVNS. CDR3 length: 16 amino acids. This CDR3 reads CASSEGLTGPNAEAFF. CDR3 DNA: TGTGCCAGCAGTGAAGGCCTGACAGGGCCGAACGCTGAAGCTTTCTTT.

This clone was seen a single time. The CDR3 DNA is TGCGCCAGCAGTGACCCCACTTCGGACAGGGGGAGAGGTCAGCCCCAGCATTTT. Translation: CASSDPTSDRGRGQPQHF. The rearrangement uses TRBV10-1 and TRBJ1-5, with 10 bases lining up with TRBD1. There are 18 residues in the CDR3. Trimming at V came to 3 bases and at J to 6 bases, leaving 14 bases not matched to a gene. Germline CDR1 is WNHNN and CDR2 is SYGVQD (reference sequence).

The V call is TRBV5-1, the J call TRBJ1-2, with D tentatively TRBD1 (6 bases). The CDR3 runs 13 residues. Germline V gene lookup returns CDR1 SGHRS and CDR2 YFSETQ. Trimming took off 0 bases at V and 4 bases at J, with 7 bases between the two ends. The CDR3 sequence: CASSLGQVYGYTF. The CDR3 DNA reads TGCGCCAGCAGCTTGGGACAGGTCTATGGCTACACCTTC. The variable domain in full, with the rest retrieved from reference TRBV5-1 and TRBJ1-2, is KAGVTQTPRYLIKTRGQQVTLSCSPISGHRSVSWYQQTPGQGLQFLFEYFSETQRNKGNFPGRFSGRQFSNSRSEMNVSTLELGDSALYLCASSLGQVYGYTFGSGTRLTVV.

The chain uses TRBV25-1 and TRBJ2-7; D unresolved. Looked up from germline, CDR1 is MGHDK and CDR2 is SYGVNS. The V and J ends lost 5 bases and 7 bases respectively, with 15 bases between them. The CDR3 covers 13 residues. CDR3 sequence reads: CASSFPEVEEQYF. The CDR3, as DNA: TGTGCCAGCAGTTTTCCCGAGGTTGAGGAGCAGTACTTC.